There are many counts of the clone carrying this TCR beta chain. The antigen is not known. This CDR3 is built from 19 residues. The V gene's germline CDR1 is MDHEN and CDR2 SYDVKM. Trimming removed 5 bases from V and 1 base from J; junction bases left unmatched: 16. The data stem from a study of CD8 T cells in ankylosing spondylitis. From the 5' RACE reads, TCRdb called clonotypes with MiXCR, one entry per CDR3 protein. The sample yields some 250,000 distinct CDR3 sequences, around 7.8% seen once. The study, taken as a whole, reports: Made up of eight highly homologous variants, a TCR beta motif appeared characteristic of ankylosing spondylitis blood.

Sequenced sample: blood, either unsorted or a sorted T cell fraction (not recorded which). This chain joins TRBV28 and TRBJ1-5, with 8 bases matching TRBD1. This TCR was sampled from a male donor with ankylosing spondylitis or in good health (not recorded which). In DNA form, the CDR3 reads TGTGCCAGCAGTCTTGGGGGGCGCAGGGGGCTTGGAAGCAATCAGCCCCAGCATTTT. Its translation: CASSLGGRRGLGSNQPQHF.